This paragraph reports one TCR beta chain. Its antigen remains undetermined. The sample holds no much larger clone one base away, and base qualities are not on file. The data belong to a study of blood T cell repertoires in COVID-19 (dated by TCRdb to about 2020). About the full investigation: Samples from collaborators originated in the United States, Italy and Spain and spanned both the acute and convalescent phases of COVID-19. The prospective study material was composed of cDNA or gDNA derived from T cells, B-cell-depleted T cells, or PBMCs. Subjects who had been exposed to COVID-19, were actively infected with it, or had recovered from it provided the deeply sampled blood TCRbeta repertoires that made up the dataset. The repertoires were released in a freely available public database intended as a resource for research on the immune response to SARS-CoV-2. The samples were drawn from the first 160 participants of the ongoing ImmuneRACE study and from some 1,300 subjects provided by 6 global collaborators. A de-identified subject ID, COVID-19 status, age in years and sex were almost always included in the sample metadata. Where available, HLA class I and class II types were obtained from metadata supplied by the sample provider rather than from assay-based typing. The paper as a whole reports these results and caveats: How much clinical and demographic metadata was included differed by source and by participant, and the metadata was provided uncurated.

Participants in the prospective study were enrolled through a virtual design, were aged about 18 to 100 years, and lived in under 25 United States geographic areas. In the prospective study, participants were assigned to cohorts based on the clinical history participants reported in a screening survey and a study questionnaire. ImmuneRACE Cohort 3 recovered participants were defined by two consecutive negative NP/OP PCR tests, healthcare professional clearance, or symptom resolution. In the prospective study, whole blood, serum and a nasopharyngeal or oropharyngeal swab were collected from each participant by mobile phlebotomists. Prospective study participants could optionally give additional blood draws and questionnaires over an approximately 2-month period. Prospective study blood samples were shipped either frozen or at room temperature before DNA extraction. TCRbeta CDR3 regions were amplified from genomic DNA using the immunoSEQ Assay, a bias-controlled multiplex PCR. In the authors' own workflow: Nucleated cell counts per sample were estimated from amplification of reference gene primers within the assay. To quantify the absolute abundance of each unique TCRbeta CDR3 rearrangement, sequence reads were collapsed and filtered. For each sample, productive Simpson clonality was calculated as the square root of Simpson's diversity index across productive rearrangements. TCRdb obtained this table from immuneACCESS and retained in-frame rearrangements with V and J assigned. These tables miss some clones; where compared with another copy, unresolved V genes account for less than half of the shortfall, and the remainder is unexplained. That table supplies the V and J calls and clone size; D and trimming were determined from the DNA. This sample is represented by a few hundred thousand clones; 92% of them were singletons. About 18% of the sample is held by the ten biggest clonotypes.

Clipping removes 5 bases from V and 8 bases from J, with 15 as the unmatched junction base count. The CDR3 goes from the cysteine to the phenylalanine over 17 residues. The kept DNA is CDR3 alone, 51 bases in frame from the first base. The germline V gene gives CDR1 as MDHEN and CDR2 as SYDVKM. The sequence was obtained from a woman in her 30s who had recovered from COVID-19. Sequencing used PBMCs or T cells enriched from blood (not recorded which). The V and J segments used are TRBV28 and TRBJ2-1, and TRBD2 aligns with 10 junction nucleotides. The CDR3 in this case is CASSDSFPGLASDEQFF. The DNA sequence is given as TGTGCCAGCAGTGACTCCTTCCCGGGACTAGCGTCCGATGAGCAGTTCTTC.